What follows are 5 T cell receptor beta chains derived from one specimen sequenced in a study of T cells in Graves' hyperthyroidism and ophthalmopathy. The TCR beta CDR3 regions underwent amplification using RNA transcripts as the source. Using the HTBI primer set, a first-round RT-PCR was run on the TCR CDR3. MiXCR was run by TCRdb on the multiplex PCR reads, yielding one entry per CDR3 protein. The table records 550,000 to 700,000 distinct CDR3 sequences, approximately 44% of them present only once. Sequenced input: peripheral blood or thyroid tissue (not recorded which). Source of these receptors: an adult woman with Graves' disease, either hyperthyroidism or ophthalmopathy (not recorded which).

This clonotype was counted many times. The chain couples TRBV5-1 to TRBJ2-2; D not certain. The V end lost 4 bases, the J end lost 0 bases, and 13 bases lay between the germline ends. CDR3 length equals 16 residues. In germline, CDR1 is SGHRS, CDR2 YFSETQ. The DNA of the CDR3 is TGCGCCAGCAGCCCCCTCATGGGGACGAACACCGGGGAGCTGTTTTTT. Residues: CASSPLMGTNTGELFF.

The genes are TRBV2 and TRBJ1-4; D gene ambiguous. The CDR3 contains 13 residues. V lost 6 bases and J lost 7, with 12 bases in between. The germline V gene encodes CDR1 SNHLY and CDR2 FYNNEI. The CDR3 sequence: CASRTKGSEKLFF. The CDR3 DNA sequence: TGTGCCAGCAGGACAAAAGGGAGTGAAAAACTGTTTTTT.

This clonotype was seen only once. J is TRBJ2-3 and V is TRBV24-1; 8 nucleotides line up with TRBD2. Germline V gene sequence: CDR1 KGHDR, CDR2 SFDVKD. The CDR3 extends over 15 amino acids. The V and J ends lost 6 bases and 0 bases, in that order; junction bases with no gene match: 4. CDR3 loop: CATSLAGVSTDTQYF. The CDR3 DNA follows: TGTGCCACCAGTCTAGCGGGCGTTAGCACAGATACGCAGTATTTT.

This chain connects TRBV15 to TRBJ1-1; D perhaps matches TRBD1 (5 bases). The CDR3 contains 12 residues. Germline assignment: CDR1 LNHNV and CDR2 YYDKDF (reference sequence). With 9 bases removed from V and 3 bases from J, the gap between germline ends came to 11 bases. CDR3 amino acids: CATRDGDTEAFF. CDR3 bases: TGTGCCACAAGGGACGGGGACACTGAAGCTTTCTTT.

V usage is TRBV15 and J usage is TRBJ2-5, with unresolved D. V was shortened by 3 bases and J by 1 base, with 15 bases between the two germline ends. The CDR3 runs to 16 residues. Germline CDR1 and CDR2: LNHNV and YYDKDF (reference sequence). The CDR3 nucleotides read TGTGCCACCAGCAGTCTCATCCTACCCCTCCAAGAGACCCAGTACTTC. Its translation is CATSSLILPLQETQYF.